This record looks at one TCR beta chain sequence and its context. The antigen remains unidentified. TCR beta libraries were prepared from cDNA with unique molecular identifiers. TCRdb re-derived calls from the PCR reads in MiXCR, one entry per CDR3 protein. Of about 200,000 distinct CDR3 sequences in the sample, 29% are singletons; the top ten hold more than 3%. This sample is part of a study of post-analysis software for immune sequencing data. Germline V gives CDR1 MNHEY, CDR2 SVGAGI. This CDR3 spans 16 amino acids. Trimming took 4 bases from V and 2 from J; bases not matched to a gene: 6. Regarding the study as a whole: Five TRBV segments occurring more often in patients than controls included TRBV5-6, TRBV5-1 and TRBV20-1. Same-batch preparations were strongly co-clustered by F measure.

Material for sequencing was blood. The chain employs TRBV6-5 and TRBJ2-2; 8 bases line up with TRBD1. This receptor was obtained from a girl between 2 and 17 years old with multiple sclerosis. The CDR3 sequence is CASSSADRENTGELFF. DNA for the CDR3: TGTGCCAGCAGTTCCGCGGACAGGGAAAACACCGGGGAGCTGTTTTTT.